The subject of this entry is one T cell receptor (beta chain). Its antigen is unidentified. CDR3 length: 13 amino acids. Germline CDR1 and CDR2: MNHEY and SMNVEV (reference sequence). The germline V and J ends were trimmed by 2 bases and 4 bases, with 8 bases remaining between them. The data were obtained in a study of shared clonotypes between healthy human individuals. Assay execution took place at the deep level. Over several immunoSEQ plates, each subset's genomic DNA was distributed in even portions. Produced via immunoSEQ multiplex PCR; TCRdb's table is partial and in-frame only. The sample lists under 600,000 clones; 60% to 80% were seen once. Study-wide results and limits: Sampling was confined to blood; repertoires within tissues likely differ.

Sequencing used PBMCs. V usage is TRBV27 and J usage is TRBJ1-2; D may be TRBD1 (5 bases). This TCR came from a middle-aged woman in good health. Some clones in this sample may be carry-over from other donors' samples. The CDR3, as DNA: TGTGCCAGCAGTTTACAGGGTTCCTATGGCTACACCTTC. This encodes CASSLQGSYGYTF.